The rows below give T cell receptor beta chains drawn from one sample of a study of OX40 agonist ivuxolimab in advanced cancers. The data were produced by immunoSEQ multiplex PCR, yet TCRdb's version contains in-frame clones alone and is incomplete. The sample lists 36,000 or so clones, 65% to 80% occurring once. Sequences were derived from CD4+ or CD8+ T cells sorted from blood, sampled in a trial of the OX40 agonist ivuxolimab. All receptors come from an adult with an advanced solid tumor such as melanoma, head and neck, liver or kidney cancer. The CDR3 runs from the conserved cysteine through the conserved F or W. A D gene is named only where the DNA matches it firmly. Clone size is not always given. Where it is, it says once, few, many or a class for expanded clones.

v_call	j_call	d_call	clone_size	cdr3_nt	cdr3_aa
TRBV29-1	TRBJ1-1	-	-	TGCAGCGTTGCAACACTTATGAACACTGAAGCTTTCTTT	CSVATLMNTEAFF
TRBV2	TRBJ1-1	-	-	TGTGCCAGCAGTGAAGTGAAGGGGGGGGCTGAAGCTTTCTTT	CASSEVKGGAEAFF
TRBV6-4	TRBJ2-1	-	-	TGTGCCAGCAGTTCTGGATTGCTGGGTGAGCAGTTCTTC	CASSSGLLGEQFF
TRBV7-2	TRBJ1-1	-	-	TGTGCCAGCAGGATAATATGGGACACTGAAGCTTTCTTT	CASRIIWDTEAFF
TRBV7-8	TRBJ2-7	-	few	TGTGCCAGCAGCTTAGAAGGGTTCTACGAGCAGTACTTC	CASSLEGFYEQYF
TRBV10-3	TRBJ1-2	TRBD1	few	TGTGCCATCAGTGAGGACAGGGGGTATGGCTACACCTTC	CAISEDRGYGYTF
TRBV5-5	TRBJ2-2	-	once	TGTGCCAGCAGCTTGAAATGGAACACCGGGGAGCTGTTTTTT	CASSLKWNTGELFF
TRBV7-6	TRBJ2-4	-	few	TGTGCCAGCAGCCTTCTTATGGGGTGGGGAAACATTCAGTACTTC	CASSLLMGWGNIQYF
TRBV10-2	TRBJ1-3	-	-	TGCGCCAGCCTCTTCGACAGCTCTGGAAACACCATATATTTT	CASLFDSSGNTIYF
TRBV7-9	TRBJ2-2	TRBD2	-	TGTGCCAGCAGCTTAAAGCGGGGGGCTCACACCGGGGAGCTGTTTTTT	CASSLKRGAHTGELFF
TRBV18	TRBJ2-1	-	once	TGTGCCAGCTCACCACGTGAAAGACCCAATGAGCAGTTCTTC	CASSPRERPNEQFF
TRBV28	TRBJ2-1	-	-	TGTGCCAGCAGACCCGCTCAGGGCCCCTACAATGAGCAGTTCTTC	CASRPAQGPYNEQFF
TRBV6-6	TRBJ2-7	TRBD1	-	TGTGCCAGCAGTTACGGGACAGGTCTTTACGAGCAGTACTTC	CASSYGTGLYEQYF
TRBV7-6	TRBJ1-2	TRBD1	-	TGTGCCAGCAGCTTAGAGGACAGGGGAGGGAACTATGGCTACACCTTC	CASSLEDRGGNYGYTF
TRBV6-6	TRBJ1-6	-	-	TGTGCCAGCAGACAGGATAACGGGGGTTCACCCCTCCACTTT	CASRQDNGGSPLHF
TRBV6-5	TRBJ1-1	TRBD1	-	TGTGCCAGCATCTTCAGGGGGCGCGGTACTGAAGCTTTCTTT	CASIFRGRGTEAFF
TRBV12-5	TRBJ1-1	-	-	TGTGCTAGTGGTTTAAGGAGGGGGAACACTGAAGCTTTCTTT	CASGLRRGNTEAFF
TRBV7-3	TRBJ1-2	TRBD1	few	TGTGCCAGCAGCCCGGGGGACAGGGATAACTATGGCTACACCTTC	CASSPGDRDNYGYTF
TRBV9	TRBJ2-2	TRBD1	few	TGTGCCAGCAGCGGGGACAGAGCGACCGGGGAGCTGTTTTTT	CASSGDRATGELFF
TRBV7-9	TRBJ1-1	TRBD1	-	TGTGCCAGCAAAGTCCAGGGGACAGGGGGCGGAAACACTGAAGCTTTCTTT	CASKVQGTGGGNTEAFF
TRBV7-9	TRBJ2-3	-	-	TGTGCCAGCAGCTTGGGGCAGGGCCTATTTAGCACAGATACGCAGTATTTT	CASSLGQGLFSTDTQYF
TRBV10-3	TRBJ1-1	-	-	TGTGCCATCCAGGTAGGTTTGAACACTGAAGCTTTCTTT	CAIQVGLNTEAFF
TRBV15	TRBJ1-1	-	-	TGTGCCACCAGCAGTGAATCAGGGAGAGGCACTGAAGCTTTCTTT	CATSSESGRGTEAFF
TRBV6-5	TRBJ2-7	-	-	TGTGCCAGCAGTTACCCAGGGCGTGGGGACTACGAGCAGTACTTC	CASSYPGRGDYEQYF
TRBV21-1	TRBJ2-3	-	-	TGTGCCAGCAGCAAAGTCGTGACTAGCGGGGGGGCGGGATCAGATACGCAGTATTTT	CASSKVVTSGGAGSDTQYF
TRBV29-1	TRBJ2-1	TRBD1	-	TGCAGCGTTCGACAGGGTGGGGAGCAGTTCTTC	CSVRQGGEQFF
TRBV5-5	TRBJ1-1	TRBD1	few	TGTGCCAGCAGCTTGATTAACACAGGGGTCACTGAAGCTTTCTTT	CASSLINTGVTEAFF
TRBV6-5	TRBJ1-1	TRBD1	-	TGTGCCAGCACCACTGGGACAGCAACTCGGAAAGCTTTCTTT	CASTTGTATRKAFF
TRBV19	TRBJ2-5	-	-	TGTGCCAGTAGTATAACGGACGCAGGGACCCAGTACTTC	CASSITDAGTQYF
TRBV5-1	TRBJ1-2	-	once	TGCGCCAGCAGCTGGGGGCATAGCTATGGCTACACCTTC	CASSWGHSYGYTF
TRBV10-1	TRBJ2-2	-	-	TGCGCCAGCAGTGACAGGGGTGGGACCGGGGAGCTGTTTTTT	CASSDRGGTGELFF
TRBV30	TRBJ1-2	-	-	TGTGCCTGGACTCCAAGGGTAGGATACTATGGCTACACCTTC	CAWTPRVGYYGYTF
TRBV27	TRBJ1-5	-	-	TGTGCCAGCAGTTTTGGGGACTATAGCAATCAGCCCCAGCATTTT	CASSFGDYSNQPQHF
TRBV5-4	TRBJ2-7	TRBD1	-	TGTGCCAGCAGCCCAGGACAGGGAAACTACGAGCAGTACTTC	CASSPGQGNYEQYF
TRBV5-6	TRBJ1-6	TRBD1	-	TGTGCCAGCAGCTTACAGGGGAGTTCACCCCTCCACTTT	CASSLQGSSPLHF
TRBV19	TRBJ1-4	-	-	TGTGCCAGTAGTATGCGGACGCCAAAACTGTTTTTT	CASSMRTPKLFF
TRBV9	TRBJ2-5	-	-	TGTGCCAGCAGCGTAGCTACGACAGGCCAGACCCAGTACTTC	CASSVATTGQTQYF
TRBV7-2	TRBJ2-7	TRBD1	-	TGTGCCAGCAGCTTAGAAAGGGACAGCCAGCAGTACTTC	CASSLERDSQQYF
TRBV6-5	TRBJ1-6	-	-	TGTGCCAGCAGTTACTCAGGGAACTCCTATAATTCACCCCTCCACTTT	CASSYSGNSYNSPLHF
TRBV27	TRBJ1-2	TRBD1	-	TGTGCCAGCAGTGCCAGGACAGGGGTCATTTCCTATGGCTACACCTTC	CASSARTGVISYGYTF
TRBV5-6	TRBJ1-4	-	-	TGTGCCAGCAGCGGTGGAGAAAAACTGTTTTTT	CASSGGEKLFF
TRBV9	TRBJ2-3	TRBD2	-	TGTGCCAGCAGCGTCACAGCGGGGCGCACAGATACGCAGTATTTT	CASSVTAGRTDTQYF
TRBV4-1	TRBJ2-7	-	-	TGCGCCAGCAGCGAAAGCGTGGGGGCGCGTGGGGGGTACGAGCAGTACTTC	CASSESVGARGGYEQYF
TRBV6-5	TRBJ2-7	TRBD2	-	TGTGCCAGCAGTTCAATCCGGGACTACCCCTACGAGCAGTACTTC	CASSSIRDYPYEQYF
TRBV5-1	TRBJ1-1	-	-	TGCGCCAGCGGGAAATGGTACGACACTGAAGCTTTCTTT	CASGKWYDTEAFF
TRBV5-1	TRBJ1-2	-	-	TGCGCCAGCAGCAGAGAGGGACGGTCTAACTATGGCTACACCTTC	CASSREGRSNYGYTF
TRBV7-9	TRBJ1-6	-	-	TGTGCCAGCAGCTTATGGGCGGGAGGGCCCGGAGTTAATTCACCCCTCCACTTT	CASSLWAGGPGVNSPLHF
TRBV27	TRBJ1-1	-	-	TGTGCCAGCACTACATTAGAGCGAGGACCGACGAACACTGAAGCTTTCTTT	CASTTLERGPTNTEAFF
TRBV30	TRBJ2-5	TRBD1	medium-sized	TGTGCCTGGAACAGGGGCCAAGAGACCCAGTACTTC	CAWNRGQETQYF
TRBV5-1	TRBJ1-1	-	-	TGCGCCAGCAGCTTGTCTATGGGGCTGGCTGAAGCTTTCTTT	CASSLSMGLAEAFF
TRBV23-1	TRBJ1-5	TRBD1	-	TGCGCCAGCAGACGGCGAGACAGGGGTTTTCAGCCCCAGCATTTT	CASRRRDRGFQPQHF
TRBV11-2	TRBJ1-1	-	-	TGTGCCAGCAGCTTCGTCGGAACCACTGAAGCTTTCTTT	CASSFVGTTEAFF
TRBV5-6	TRBJ1-1	-	-	TGTGCCAGCAGCTTGCCAGGGACGAACACTGAAGCTTTCTTT	CASSLPGTNTEAFF
TRBV5-1	TRBJ1-2	-	-	TGCGCCAGCAGCGGGGCCTCCGGGCCCCTGTCGGGCTACACCTTC	CASSGASGPLSGYTF
TRBV2	TRBJ1-6	-	once	TGTGCCATACACGAAACCTATAATTCACCCCTCCACTTT	CAIHETYNSPLHF